This TCR beta chain is from a study of CD8+ T cells in alopecia areata. Study as a whole: Tofacitinib was taken orally by treated patients, and the dose was 5 to 10 mg twice daily. A 6-month off-drug phase came after tofacitinib, which had lasted 6 to 18 months.

Germline V gene sequence: CDR1 SGHTA, CDR2 FQGTGA. The CDR3 is 13 amino acids. Trimming cost V 0 bases and J 6 bases, with 7 bases left between them. After isolation, RNA underwent reverse transcription to generate cDNA as the sequencing template. Sequencing used immunoSEQ multiplex PCR; TCRdb keeps in-frame clones, though not all of them. The sample includes about 130,000 clones, around three fifths of them seen just once. This sequence originates from a human donor with alopecia areata. The rearrangement joins TRBV7-3 to TRBJ2-3; D ambiguous. This specimen consisted of CD4+ T cells sorted from blood, obtained at week 0. The CDR3 sequence is CASSLTMRDTQYF. CDR3 DNA: TGTGCCAGCAGCTTAACCATGAGGGATACGCAGTATTTT.